This T cell receptor beta chain comes out of a study of shared clonotypes between healthy human individuals. Terminally differentiated effector memory CD45RA+ cells were left out of the naive CD8 fraction, which was CD45RO-negative and positively selected for CCR7. There were no recent acute infections or vaccinations among the donors, who were healthy HIV-negative adults. Trimming took 10 bases from V and 0 from J; bases not matched to a gene: 12. The germline CDR1 and CDR2 sequences are LNHDA and SQIVND (reference sequence). The CDR3 sequence is 15 residues long. In the study's own analysis: Junction-only immunoSEQ data arrived without quality scores, meaning filtering differed. Generated by immunoSEQ multiplex PCR, the TCRdb table keeps only in-frame clones and is missing some. V, J and clone size are those of that table, while D and trimming were read from the DNA. Of approximately 2,200,000 clones detected, about 92% appear once; the ten largest clones hold under 2%.

Sequences were obtained from naive CD8+ T cells from PBMCs. This TCR derives from a man in his late teens or twenties in good health. Some clones in this sample may be carry-over from other donors' samples. The chain combines TRBV19 with TRBJ2-7, with 7 bases that match TRBD1. The CDR3 loop reads CATSPDRSLSYEQYF. The CDR3 coding sequence is TGTGCCACCAGTCCGGACAGGTCCCTCTCCTACGAGCAGTACTTC. Based on the CDR3 plus reference TRBV19 and TRBJ2-7, the full variable domain is DGGITQSPKYLFRKEGQNVTLSCEQNLNHDAMYWYRQDPGQGLRLIYYSQIVNDFQKGDIAEGYSVSREKKESFPLTVTSAQKNPTAFYLCATSPDRSLSYEQYFGPGTRLTVT.